The 29 T cell receptor beta chains listed next were all sequenced from one sample in a study of blood T cell repertoires in COVID-19 (dated by TCRdb to 2018 to 2020). The library was generated by the immunoSEQ multiplex PCR assay. TCRdb mirrors the immuneACCESS table, restricted to in-frame sequences. Some clones are absent from its copies; in checked studies, under half trace to an unresolved V gene, and the reason for the others is unknown. The sample includes 150,000 to 200,000 clones, with nearly 90% observed a single time. Of the sample, roughly 2% falls within the top ten clones. The sample comprised peripheral blood. Receptor source: a man younger than 35 who had recovered from COVID-19.

The J gene is TRBJ2-1, the V gene TRBV19; the match to TRBD2 covers 10 bases. The CDR3 runs to 19 residues. The trim removed 6 bases at V and 4 bases at J, leaving 18 bases unmatched. In germline, CDR1 is LNHDA, CDR2 SQIVND (reference sequence). CDR3 in DNA: TGTGCCAGTAGGGGCACAGCCATAGCGGGAGGTGGGCAATACAATGAGCAGTTCTTC. It encodes CASRGTAIAGGGQYNEQFF.

This clone was counted between two and nine times. J is TRBJ2-7 and V is TRBV7-8; D possibly corresponds to TRBD1 (6 bases). The V and J ends lost 2 bases and 4 bases respectively, with 12 bases between them. The germline CDR1 and CDR2 sequences are SGHVS and FQNEAQ. The CDR3 extends over 14 amino acids. The CDR3 region has the DNA TGTGCCAGCAGCTTACAGGGGCCGGGGTACGAGCAGTACTTC. Its protein product is CASSLQGPGYEQYF. The entire variable domain, with the rest obtained from reference TRBV7-8 and TRBJ2-7, is as follows: GAGVSQSPRYKVAKRGQDVALRCDPISGHVSLFWYQQALGQGPEFLTYFQNEAQLDKSGLPSDRFFAERPEGSVSTLKIQRTQQEDSAVYLCASSLQGPGYEQYFGPGTRLTVT.

This chain links TRBV5-1 with TRBJ1-1; no reliable D call. Germline V gene data show CDR1 as SGHRS and CDR2 as YFSETQ. The CDR3 contains 15 residues. V lost 4 bases, J lost 3 bases, and 16 bases lay in between. CDR3 in amino acids: CASSARSGGDTEAFF. CDR3 coding DNA: TGCGCCAGCAGCGCCCGGTCGGGAGGAGACACTGAAGCTTTCTTT. The entire variable domain, with the rest obtained from reference TRBV5-1 and TRBJ1-1, is as follows: KAGVTQTPRYLIKTRGQQVTLSCSPISGHRSVSWYQQTPGQGLQFLFEYFSETQRNKGNFPGRFSGRQFSNSRSEMNVSTLELGDSALYLCASSARSGGDTEAFFGQGTRLTVV.

This clone was seen just once. The V gene is TRBV6-5, the J gene TRBJ1-3; no clear D. The V end was cut by 5 bases, the J end by 0 bases, with 8 bases between. The CDR3 length is 14 residues. CDR1 is MNHEY, CDR2 SVGAGI, per germline. DNA of the CDR3: TGTGCCAGCAGTCCCTCGAGCTCTGGAAACACCATATATTTT. This sequence encodes CASSPSSSGNTIYF.

The rearrangement links TRBV11-2 to TRBJ2-2; the match to TRBD2 covers 13 bases. The CDR3 sequence is 15 residues long. Germline V gene lookup returns CDR1 SGHAT and CDR2 FQNNGV. The junction had 3 bases not matched to a gene; V was cut back by 3 bases and J by 8 bases. CDR3 protein: CASSLGTSGTGELFF. DNA of the CDR3: TGTGCCAGCAGCTTGGGGACTAGCGGGACGGGGGAGCTGTTTTTT.

V and J are TRBV28 and TRBJ2-4; weak D call: TRBD1 (6 bases). The germline V and J ends were trimmed by 3 bases and 7 bases, with 7 bases remaining between them. Germline V gives CDR1 MDHEN, CDR2 SYDVKM. The CDR3 length is 12 residues. The CDR3 loop is CASSFGQNIQYF. The DNA of the CDR3 is TGTGCCAGCAGTTTCGGACAGAACATTCAGTACTTC.

This clone came up a few times. The CDR3 DNA sequence: TGCGCCAGCAGTCTAGGGGTTAGCGGGAACCGGTACTTC. Its translation: CASSLGVSGNRYF. The chain uses TRBV5-1 and TRBJ2-7; 8 nucleotides align to TRBD2. The CDR3 length is 13 residues. J lost 12 bases, V lost 5 bases, and 13 bases had no gene match. Looked up from germline, CDR1 is SGHRS and CDR2 is YFSETQ.

The chain has TRBV28 and TRBJ1-1; D unclear. The CDR3 length is 12 residues. V lost 2 bases and J 6 bases, leaving 7 bases between the germline ends. Germline V gene lookup returns CDR1 MDHEN and CDR2 SYDVKM. The DNA of the CDR3 is TGTGCCAGCAGTTTACCCGCAGCTGAAGCTTTCTTT. Protein sequence: CASSLPAAEAFF. Full variable domain (rest looked up from reference TRBV28 and TRBJ1-1): DVKVTQSSRYLVKRTGEKVFLECVQDMDHENMFWYRQDPGLGLRLIYFSYDVKMKEKGDIPEGYSVSREKKERFSLILESASTNQTSMYLCASSLPAAEAFFGQGTRLTVV.

The rearrangement links TRBV20-1 to TRBJ1-2; TRBD1 matches at 10 bases. The CDR3 covers 12 residues. CDR1 is DFQATT, CDR2 SNEGSKA, per germline (reference sequence). Trimming removed 3 bases from V and 8 bases from J; junction bases left unmatched: 3. The CDR3 reads CSASTTGGGYTF. The CDR3 coding sequence is TGCAGTGCTAGTACGACAGGGGGCGGCTACACCTTC.

The CDR3 DNA is TGTGCCAGCAGCTTAGTGGGACTCATGAACACTGAAGCTTTCTTT. The encoded protein is CASSLVGLMNTEAFF. The chain links TRBV11-2 to TRBJ1-1; perhaps TRBD1 as D (5 bases). Trimming cost V 1 base and J 0 bases, with 9 bases left between them. Germline CDR1 reads SGHAT; CDR2 reads FQNNGV. The CDR3 spans 15 residues.

V is TRBV7-3 and J is TRBJ2-6; 8 positions match TRBD2. Per the germline V gene, CDR1 is SGHTA and CDR2 is FQGTGA. Trimming took 5 bases from V and 4 from J; bases not matched to a gene: 7. CDR3 size: 16 residues. The CDR3 sequence: CASSQTGGAGANVLTF. The CDR3, as DNA: TGTGCCAGCAGCCAAACCGGGGGGGCCGGGGCCAACGTCCTGACTTTC.

The rearrangement links TRBV6-6 to TRBJ1-4, with TRBD1 matching 9 bases. Looked up from germline, CDR1 is MNHNY and CDR2 is SVGAGI (reference sequence). V lost 6 bases and J lost 3; bases outside the gene matches: 2. CDR3 length: 14 residues. The CDR3 loop reads CASRGDRANEKLFF. The CDR3 DNA sequence: TGTGCCAGCAGGGGGGACAGGGCTAATGAAAAACTGTTTTTT.

This chain uses TRBV13 with TRBJ2-1, with D perhaps matching TRBD1 (10 bases). The germline CDR1 and CDR2 sequences are PRHDT and FYEKMQ (reference sequence). V was trimmed by 7 bases and J by 1 base, leaving 23 bases between them. The CDR3 extends over 18 amino acids. Here the CDR3 reads CASTPGQGSGRSYNEQFF. DNA for the CDR3: TGTGCCAGCACTCCGGGACAGGGGAGCGGGAGGTCCTACAATGAGCAGTTCTTC.

The chain recombines TRBV6-4 with TRBJ1-6; perhaps TRBD1 as D (6 bases). Trimming stripped 3 bases from V and 7 bases from J, with 10 bases between. The CDR3 totals 14 residues. CDR1 and CDR2 (germline): MRHNA, SNTAGT. In DNA, the CDR3 is TGTGCCAGCAGTGAACAGGGAGAGAATTCACCCCTCCACTTT. Translation gives CASSEQGENSPLHF.

The chain has TRBV10-3 and TRBJ1-1; D is unresolved. V lost 3 bases and J lost 3, with 14 bases in between. Germline CDR1 reads ENHRY; CDR2 reads SYGVKD. CDR3 length equals 15 residues. The CDR3 DNA sequence: TGTGCCATCAGTGACAACACTAAAGGAGACACTGAAGCTTTCTTT. Amino acid sequence: CAISDNTKGDTEAFF.

The gene calls are TRBV7-3 and TRBJ2-2; possibly TRBD2 for D (6 bases). The CDR3 spans 16 residues. Trimming removed 1 base from V and 0 bases from J, with 9 bases in between. Germline V gene data show CDR1 as SGHTA and CDR2 as FQGTGA. The DNA of the CDR3 is TGTGCCAGCAGCTTAAATCCGGGAGCGAACACCGGGGAGCTGTTTTTT. It translates to CASSLNPGANTGELFF.

The chain recombines TRBV28 with TRBJ2-1; weak D call: TRBD2 (5 bases). V lost 2 bases to trimming and J lost 8 bases, with 10 bases between them. The CDR3 contains 13 residues. The V gene's germline CDR1 is MDHEN and CDR2 SYDVKM. The chain's CDR3 is CASSLEGSYEQFF. CDR3 sequence (DNA): TGTGCCAGCAGTTTAGAGGGTAGCTATGAGCAGTTCTTC.

V gene TRBV11-2 combines with J gene TRBJ2-7; TRBD2 matches 10 bases. V lost 0 bases, J lost 2 bases, and 10 bases stayed unmatched. The CDR3 is 18 amino acids. The germline V gene has CDR1 SGHAT and CDR2 FQNNGV. CDR3 loop: CASSLEWSLAGVTYEQYF. CDR3 nucleotide sequence: TGTGCCAGCAGCTTAGAATGGTCCCTAGCGGGAGTCACCTACGAGCAGTACTTC.

Only one count was recorded for this clone. This chain uses TRBV9 with TRBJ2-6; 7 positions agree with TRBD1. The CDR3 extends over 17 amino acids. Trimming removed 4 bases from V and 2 bases from J; junction bases left unmatched: 9. CDR1 and CDR2 from the germline V gene are SGDLS and YYNGEE. The DNA of the CDR3 is TGTGCCAGCAGCTTTAAGACAGGGTTCCCTGGGGCCAACGTCCTGACTTTC. Protein sequence: CASSFKTGFPGANVLTF.

This clone was counted a single time. The gene calls are TRBV11-2 and TRBJ1-5, with 8 nucleotides matching TRBD1. This CDR3 is 15 amino acids long. V was pared by 3 bases and J by 7 bases, with 8 bases of the junction left unmatched. Germline V CDR1 and CDR2: SGHAT, FQNNGV. The CDR3 nucleotides are TGTGCCAGCAGCTTCGGACAGGGAGATACCCAGCCCCAGCATTTT. Protein sequence: CASSFGQGDTQPQHF.

The rearrangement links TRBV2 to TRBJ1-5; a weak D match, TRBD1 (5 bases). The V end lost 4 bases, the J end lost 0 bases, and 16 bases lay between the germline ends. CDR3 length: 17 amino acids. CDR1 is SNHLY, CDR2 FYNNEI, per germline. As DNA, the CDR3 is TGTGCCAGCAGTGCCCTGGGGGGGACCGCTAGCAATCAGCCCCAGCATTTT. Translated: CASSALGGTASNQPQHF.

The chain recombines TRBV19 with TRBJ1-2; the match to TRBD1 covers 9 bases. Germline CDR1 reads LNHDA; CDR2 reads SQIVND (reference sequence). The CDR3 extends over 15 amino acids. Germline trimming cut 3 bases from V and 6 bases from J; bases unmatched to any gene: 8. As DNA, the CDR3 is TGTGCCAGTAGTATGGACAGGGGAGGTTTGGATGGCTACACCTTC. Translated: CASSMDRGGLDGYTF.

The chain combines TRBV5-1 with TRBJ2-1; D ambiguous. The CDR3 sequence is 11 residues long. Germline lookup yields CDR1 SGHRS and CDR2 YFSETQ. Trimming took 5 bases from V and 5 from J, leaving 5 bases between them. The CDR3 nucleotides read TGCGCCAGCAGTTCGGACAATGAGCAGTTCTTC. Translated, it gives CASSSDNEQFF.

The J gene is TRBJ2-5, the V gene TRBV9; D gene unclear. The CDR3 runs to 12 residues. Trimming stripped 0 bases from V and 5 bases from J, with 5 bases between. Germline values: CDR1 SGDLS, CDR2 YYNGEE. The CDR3 loop is CASSVDLETQYF. The CDR3 DNA reads TGTGCCAGCAGCGTAGACTTGGAGACCCAGTACTTC.

The rearrangement links TRBV4-1 to TRBJ2-1, with D perhaps TRBD2 (6 bases). Trimming left V 2 bases short and J 7 bases short, with 12 bases between. CDR3 length: 14 residues. Germline lookup yields CDR1 MGHRA and CDR2 YSYEKL. CDR3 residues: CASSQTSLENEQFF. CDR3 coding DNA: TGCGCCAGCAGCCAAACTAGCTTAGAAAATGAGCAGTTCTTC.

The genes are TRBV11-2 and TRBJ2-7; TRBD1 aligns across 9 bases. The germline gives CDR1 SGHAT, CDR2 FQNNGV. The V and J ends lost 5 bases and 1 base, in that order; junction bases with no gene match: 3. CDR3 length: 14 residues. CDR3 sequence reads: CASSRGQGSYEQYF. In nucleotides, the CDR3 is TGTGCCAGCAGCCGGGGACAGGGATCCTACGAGCAGTACTTC.

The chain is built from TRBV7-8 and TRBJ2-7, with 11 bases identical to TRBD1. The CDR3 has 14 residues. Germline lookup yields CDR1 SGHVS and CDR2 FQNEAQ. Trimming took 5 bases from V and 3 from J; bases not matched to a gene: 3. This CDR3 reads CASSPGTGGYEQYF. The CDR3 nucleotides read TGTGCCAGCAGCCCCGGGACAGGGGGCTACGAGCAGTACTTC.

The rearrangement joins TRBV28 to TRBJ2-7; 10 bases are shared with TRBD2. This CDR3 has 16 amino acids. Germline V lookup: CDR1 MDHEN, CDR2 SYDVKM. Trimming removed 4 bases from V and 10 bases from J; junction bases left unmatched: 16. The CDR3 region is CASSSPGLAIKPDQYF. CDR3 coding DNA: TGTGCCAGCAGTTCCCCGGGACTAGCGATAAAACCGGACCAGTACTTC.

J is TRBJ1-5 and V is TRBV6-5, with a weak D call TRBD1 (5 bases). Germline V gives CDR1 MNHEY, CDR2 SVGAGI. The CDR3 has 12 amino acids. With 8 bases removed from V and 5 bases from J, the gap between germline ends came to 10 bases. CDR3 coding DNA: TGTGCCAGCGGTCAGGGCCATCAGCCCCAGCATTTT. This codes for CASGQGHQPQHF.